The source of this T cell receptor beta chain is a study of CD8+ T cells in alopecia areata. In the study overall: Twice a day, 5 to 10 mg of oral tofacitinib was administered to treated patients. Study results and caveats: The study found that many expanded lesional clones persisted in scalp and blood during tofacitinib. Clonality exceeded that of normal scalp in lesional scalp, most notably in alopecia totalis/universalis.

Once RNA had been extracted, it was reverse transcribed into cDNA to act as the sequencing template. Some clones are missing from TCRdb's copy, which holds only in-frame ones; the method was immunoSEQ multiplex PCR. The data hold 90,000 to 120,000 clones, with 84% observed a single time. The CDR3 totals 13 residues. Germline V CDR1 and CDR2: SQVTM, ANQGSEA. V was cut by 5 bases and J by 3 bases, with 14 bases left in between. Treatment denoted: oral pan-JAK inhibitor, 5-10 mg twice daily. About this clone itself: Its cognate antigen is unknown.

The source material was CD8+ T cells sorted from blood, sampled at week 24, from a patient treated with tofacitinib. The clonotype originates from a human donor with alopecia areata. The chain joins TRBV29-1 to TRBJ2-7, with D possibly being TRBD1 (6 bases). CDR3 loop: CSVTLGGSYEQYF. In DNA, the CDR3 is TGCAGCGTTACTTTAGGGGGTAGCTACGAGCAGTACTTC.